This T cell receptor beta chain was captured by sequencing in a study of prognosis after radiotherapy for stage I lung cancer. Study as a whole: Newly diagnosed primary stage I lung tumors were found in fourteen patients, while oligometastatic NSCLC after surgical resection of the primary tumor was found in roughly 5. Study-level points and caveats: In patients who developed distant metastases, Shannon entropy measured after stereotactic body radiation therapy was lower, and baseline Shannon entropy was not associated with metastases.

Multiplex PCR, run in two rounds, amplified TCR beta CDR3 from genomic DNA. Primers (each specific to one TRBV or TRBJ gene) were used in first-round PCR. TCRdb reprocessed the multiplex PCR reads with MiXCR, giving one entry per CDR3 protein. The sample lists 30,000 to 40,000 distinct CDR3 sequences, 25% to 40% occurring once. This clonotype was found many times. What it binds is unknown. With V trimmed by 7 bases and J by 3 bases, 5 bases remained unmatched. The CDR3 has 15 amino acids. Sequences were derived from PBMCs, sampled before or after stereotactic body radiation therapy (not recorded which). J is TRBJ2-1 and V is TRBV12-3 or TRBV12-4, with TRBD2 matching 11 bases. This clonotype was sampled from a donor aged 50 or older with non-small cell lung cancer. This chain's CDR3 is CASNLAGGGYNEQFF. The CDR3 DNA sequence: TGTGCCAGCAATCTAGCGGGGGGCGGCTACAATGAGCAGTTCTTC.